This is a list of T cell receptor beta chains from one sample in a study of naive and memory T cell subsets. TCRdb analysed the 5' RACE reads with MiXCR anew, one entry per CDR3 protein. The repertoire has 50,000 to 65,000 distinct CDR3 sequences, 7.6% of them found once; the top ten carry approximately 9.7%. The receptors shown here come from a female donor in good health. Each CDR3 is given with its conserved first and last residue. D genes are given only for firm matches. Part of the rows lack a size; the others show once, few, many or a class for expanded clones.

TRBJ1-1 | - | many | TRBV6-5 | TGTGCCAGCAGTGCAGGGCGAAGCACTGAAGCTTTCTTT | CASSAGRSTEAFF
TRBJ1-4 | TRBD1 | many | TRBV5-1 | TGCGCCAGCAGCCGCGAACAGGGGGTGGCTGAAAAACTGTTTTTT | CASSREQGVAEKLFF
TRBJ2-1 | - | - | TRBV29-1 | TGCAGCGTTGTCAGGGCCAACAATGAGCAGTTCTTC | CSVVRANNEQFF
TRBJ2-4 | - | many | TRBV28 | TGTGCCAGCAGTTTTCACGCTTGGGCCCCCACCCACATTCAGTACTTC | CASSFHAWAPTHIQYF
TRBJ1-6 | - | many | TRBV2 | TGTGCCAGCAGCGGGACCTATACGGGGCTTTATAATTCACCCCTCCACTTT | CASSGTYTGLYNSPLHF
TRBJ2-7 | - | - | TRBV4-2 | TGTGCCAGCAGCCAAGATCATGCGGGGCGATACTACGAGCAGTACTTC | CASSQDHAGRYYEQYF
TRBJ1-5 | - | - | TRBV19 | TGTGCCAGTAGTATCGGCCAGAACAATAAGCCCCAGCATTTT | CASSIGQNNKPQHF
TRBJ2-1 | - | many | TRBV3-1 | TGTGCCAGCAGCCAATTGGGCAGTTACAATGAGCAGTTCTTC | CASSQLGSYNEQFF
TRBJ1-4 | TRBD1 | few | TRBV4-1 | TGCGCCAGCAGCCAAGTTGACAGGGGAACTAATGAAAAACTGTTTTTT | CASSQVDRGTNEKLFF
TRBJ1-3 | - | many | TRBV6-6 | TGTGCCAGCAGTTACACCGACTCTGGAAACACCATATATTTT | CASSYTDSGNTIYF
TRBJ1-1 | - | many | TRBV9 | TGTGCCAGCAGCGTAGACTTTCCGGGGCAGGCCGGCAGCACTGAAGCTTTCTTT | CASSVDFPGQAGSTEAFF
TRBJ2-1 | TRBD1 | - | TRBV7-9 | TGTGCCAGCAGCCAGGGACAGGGATTTAGGAATGAGCAGTTCTTC | CASSQGQGFRNEQFF
TRBJ2-3 | - | - | TRBV19 | TGTGCCAGTAGTCGAGGGAGTGCCACAGATACGCAGTATTTT | CASSRGSATDTQYF
TRBJ2-1 | TRBD1 | - | TRBV24-1 | TGTGCCACCAGGGGGACAGGCTCCTACAATGAGCAGTTCTTC | CATRGTGSYNEQFF
TRBJ1-4 | - | many | TRBV4-3 | TGCGCCAGCAGCCAAAGGCTAGGACGGCCTCATAATGAAAAACTGTTTTTT | CASSQRLGRPHNEKLFF
TRBJ2-7 | - | many | TRBV7-9 | TGTGCCAGCAGTTTCCCGGGCTTTCTCTACGAGCAGTACTTC | CASSFPGFLYEQYF
TRBJ2-2 | - | - | TRBV19 | TGTGCCAGTGCAGGGTCCGCGAACACCGGGGAGCTGTTTTTT | CASAGSANTGELFF
TRBJ1-5 | TRBD1 | many | TRBV25-1 | TGTGCCAGCAGTGGACCGGGACAGGGCCCTAATCAGCCCCAGCATTTT | CASSGPGQGPNQPQHF
TRBJ2-3 | - | - | TRBV7-9 | TGTGCCAGCAGCCACCTGGATACGCAGTATTTT | CASSHLDTQYF
TRBJ1-1 | TRBD1 | many | TRBV7-9 | TGTGCCAGCAGTCTTAGGGGGCAAACGAACACTGAAGCTTTCTTT | CASSLRGQTNTEAFF
TRBJ1-5 | - | many | TRBV6-2/TRBV6-3 | TGTGCCAGCAGTTACTCGTATTCAGGGACCCATCAGCCCCAGCATTTT | CASSYSYSGTHQPQHF
TRBJ1-2 | TRBD1 | - | TRBV6-1 | TGTGCCAGCAGGGTACCTGTAGGACAGGTTAACTATGGCTACACCTTC | CASRVPVGQVNYGYTF
TRBJ1-2 | - | many | TRBV12-3/TRBV12-4 | TGTGCCAGCAGTTTAATTAGATCGAGGGGCTACACCTTC | CASSLIRSRGYTF
TRBJ2-3 | - | - | TRBV7-8 | TGTGCCAGCAGCTCTACCTTACAAGTCTGGACGCAGTATTTT | CASSSTLQVWTQYF
TRBJ2-7 | TRBD2 | many | TRBV12-3/TRBV12-4 | TGTGCCAGCAGCAGATCGGGACTAGCAGGCCGGGAGCAGTACTTC | CASSRSGLAGREQYF
TRBJ2-1 | - | few | TRBV29-1 | TGCAGCGTTGAACTAATCGGGGGTAACTACAATGAGCAGTTCTTC | CSVELIGGNYNEQFF
TRBJ2-1 | - | few | TRBV6-2/TRBV6-3 | TGTGCCAGCAGTAAACAGTATGAGCAGTTCTTC | CASSKQYEQFF
TRBJ1-1 | - | many | TRBV7-2 | TGTGCCAGCAGCTTAGGACGGGGGAACACTGAAGCTTTCTTT | CASSLGRGNTEAFF